These T cell receptor beta chains were read from a single sample in a study of blood T cell repertoires in COVID-19. The table came from immunoSEQ multiplex PCR; TCRdb's copy has only in-frame clones and leaves some out. This repertoire shows about 75,000 clones, roughly 70% found once; its top ten account for around 2.6%. Sample: peripheral blood. The receptor source for this set is a human donor with acute or convalescent COVID-19. The donor label of this sample is uncertain. Each CDR3 is given without its conserved first and last residue. Each record gives: clone size, V gene, CDR3 protein. Size is omitted from some rows. Given values are once, few, many or a class for expanded clones.

size: few
V: TRBV3-1/TRBV3-2
CDR3: ASSRAEQGYGNTIY

size: NA
V: TRBV7-9
CDR3: ASSLGSRATMNTEAF

size: few
V: TRBV7-2
CDR3: ASSPRTGPTEAF

size: NA
V: TRBV6-5
CDR3: ASWGGTEAF

size: NA
V: TRBV7-9
CDR3: ASSSDPGGPGSSYNEQF

size: NA
V: TRBV28
CDR3: ASRSPGQGYQPQH

size: NA
V: TRBV18
CDR3: ASRQPSPQETQY

size: NA
V: TRBV29-1
CDR3: SVDVRGVNTEAF

size: NA
V: TRBV30
CDR3: AFSQGAGYTEAF

size: NA
V: TRBV18
CDR3: ASSRVRGPNTGELF

size: few
V: TRBV29-1
CDR3: SAGTGVDSPLH

size: NA
V: TRBV7-2
CDR3: ASSLKPGQQSIQY

size: NA
V: TRBV19
CDR3: ASQGWDNQPQH

size: NA
V: TRBV19
CDR3: ASSLDRYSNQPQH

size: NA
V: TRBV6-1
CDR3: ASSDTGGSYEQY

size: few
V: TRBV11-2
CDR3: ASSLLSGYNEQF

size: few
V: TRBV20-1
CDR3: SASPGQAVT

size: NA
V: TRBV5-6
CDR3: ASSTVRGSWETQY

size: NA
V: TRBV6-6
CDR3: ASISGTLGTGELF

size: NA
V: TRBV19
CDR3: ASNSRGRGNTEAF

size: few
V: TRBV7-6
CDR3: ASNLAATSTDTQY

size: once
V: TRBV6-5
CDR3: ATRDIQQYNSPLH

size: few
V: TRBV19
CDR3: ASNQGPNEQF

size: few
V: TRBV5-1
CDR3: ASSELDRQF

size: few
V: TRBV4-2
CDR3: ASSQGQANQPQH

size: NA
V: TRBV6-5
CDR3: ASSFRDRVRVF

size: NA
V: TRBV5-4
CDR3: ASSLGTSGSTGELF

size: NA
V: TRBV10-3
CDR3: AISESFGGPIRQY

size: once
V: TRBV5-1
CDR3: ASRQLQGHYGYT

size: once
V: TRBV3-1/TRBV3-2
CDR3: ASSQLGAGTIY

size: NA
V: TRBV5-5
CDR3: ASSLSGNYGYT

size: NA
V: TRBV7-9
CDR3: ASSFRTGDTEAF

size: NA
V: TRBV6-5
CDR3: ASSYSGVWAEAF

size: NA
V: TRBV12-3/TRBV12-4
CDR3: ASSERDEQF

size: NA
V: TRBV6-4
CDR3: ASSEQGTGTDTQY

size: NA
V: TRBV24-1
CDR3: ATSDLPAGEGEQY

size: NA
V: TRBV19
CDR3: ASSIGPGETQY

size: NA
V: TRBV11-3
CDR3: ASSLDRGELF

size: NA
V: TRBV5-1
CDR3: ASSLGRGNEKLF

size: NA
V: TRBV11-2
CDR3: ASSRTDNYNSPLH

size: NA
V: TRBV9
CDR3: ASSALELGRGNYGYT

size: NA
V: TRBV7-2
CDR3: ASSLVGLAGYNEQF

size: NA
V: TRBV15
CDR3: ATSKPGQGNEKLF

size: many
V: TRBV2
CDR3: ASSLRQGRNEKLF

size: NA
V: TRBV13
CDR3: ASSYGVNTGELF

size: NA
V: TRBV7-8
CDR3: ASSPSNQPQH

size: NA
V: TRBV6-5
CDR3: ASSRQANTGELF

size: NA
V: TRBV19
CDR3: ASKSGTGSQTQY

size: NA
V: TRBV10-3
CDR3: AISDGQGNSPLH

size: NA
V: TRBV5-1
CDR3: ASSFTPGTEYGYT

size: NA
V: TRBV19
CDR3: ASSLHRDREARELF

size: NA
V: TRBV28
CDR3: ASSFSGGLSTDTQY